This T cell receptor (beta chain) was profiled in a study of radiation and T cells in renal cell carcinoma. Study context: Nephrectomy followed 15 Gy stereotactic body radiation by 4 weeks.

Whole-study findings and limits: From baseline, blood top tumor clonotypes peaked at 2 weeks post-radiation. No pretreatment tumor biopsies were available for baseline clonotypes.

Some clones are missing from TCRdb's copy, which holds only in-frame ones; the method was immunoSEQ multiplex PCR. The repertoire has about 26,000 clones, 81% of them found once; the top ten carry 30% to 40%. Remarks on this clone: Its antigen is undetermined.

Time point given: blood 2 weeks post-SBRT. Treatment meaning: 15 Gy SBRT to primary tumor, nephrectomy 4 weeks later. After SBRT, blood was collected at 2 and 4 weeks, plus baseline. This sample comprised blood, obtained from a patient whose treatment included radiotherapy and nephrectomy. This clonotype was obtained from a man between 60 and 75 years old with renal cell carcinoma.

Here the CDR3 reads CASVATGTVNYGYTF. CDR3 DNA: TGTGCCAGCGTAGCGACCGGGACAGTTAACTATGGCTACACCTTC. The gene calls are TRBV6-5 and TRBJ1-2, with 7 bases identical to TRBD1. The trim removed 8 bases at V and 1 base at J, leaving 10 bases unmatched. The CDR3 has 15 residues. Germline assignment: CDR1 MNHEY and CDR2 SVGAGI.